This is a list of T cell receptor beta chains from one sample in a study of OX40 agonist ivuxolimab in advanced cancers. Sequencing used immunoSEQ multiplex PCR; TCRdb keeps in-frame clones, though not all of them. The table lists tens of thousands of clones, roughly 85% of them singletons, with roughly 2% in the top ten. Sequenced here: CD4+ or CD8+ T cells sorted from blood, sampled in a trial of the OX40 agonist ivuxolimab. The receptors originated from an adult with an advanced solid tumor such as melanoma, head and neck, liver or kidney cancer. Each CDR3 is given with its conserved first and last residue. Each record gives: CDR3 DNA, CDR3 protein, D gene, CDR3 length, J gene, V gene, clone size. D genes are given only for firm matches. Some rows mark clone size as missing; the rest say once, few, many or name a class of expanded clone.

TGTGCCAGCAGTACTCCCGGGACCTATGAAAAACTGTTTTTT | CASSTPGTYEKLFF | - | 14 | TRBJ1-4 | TRBV6-1 | -
TGTGCCAGCAGCCGAGGGAACCGGGCAACTAATGAAAAACTGTTTTTT | CASSRGNRATNEKLFF | - | 16 | TRBJ1-4 | TRBV7-2 | -
TGTGCCAGTAGTCCGGACAGAAGCACAGATACGCAGTATTTT | CASSPDRSTDTQYF | - | 14 | TRBJ2-3 | TRBV19 | -
TGTGCCAGCAGCTTTGTAACAGGGGGCAATGGCTACACCTTC | CASSFVTGGNGYTF | TRBD1 | 14 | TRBJ1-2 | TRBV11-1 | -
TGCGCCAGCAGCGACGACAGGGGTACTCCTGAAAAACTGTTTTTT | CASSDDRGTPEKLFF | TRBD1 | 15 | TRBJ1-4 | TRBV5-1 | -
TGTGCCAGCAGCTTAGTTGTTAGCGGGGGGGTTCAAGAGACCCAGTACTTC | CASSLVVSGGVQETQYF | TRBD2 | 17 | TRBJ2-5 | TRBV7-6 | -
TGCAGTGCTAGAGATGCTTACGAGCAGTACTTC | CSARDAYEQYF | - | 11 | TRBJ2-7 | TRBV20-1 | -
TGTGCCAGCAGCTTGGATGGAAACTATGGCTACACCTTC | CASSLDGNYGYTF | - | 13 | TRBJ1-2 | TRBV5-4 | -
TGTGCCAGCATCGGAAGGGGGAGAAGTAATCAGCCCCAGCATTTT | CASIGRGRSNQPQHF | - | 15 | TRBJ1-5 | TRBV6-1 | -
TGTGCCAGCAGCTTGGCCGGGGGCAATACCGGGGAGCTGTTTTTT | CASSLAGGNTGELFF | - | 15 | TRBJ2-2 | TRBV5-6 | -
TGTGCCAGCAGGTTTACTACAGTCGGCGACGAGCAGTACTTC | CASRFTTVGDEQYF | - | 14 | TRBJ2-7 | TRBV2 | -
TGTGCCAGCGGGGGCGACGAGGAGACCCAGTACTTC | CASGGDEETQYF | - | 12 | TRBJ2-5 | TRBV6-1 | -
TGTGCCAGCACTAAACAAGGCCTATATGGCTACACCTTC | CASTKQGLYGYTF | - | 13 | TRBJ1-2 | TRBV6-5 | -
TGTGCCAGCAGCTTGGCGGGGGGATACAATGAGCAGTTCTTC | CASSLAGGYNEQFF | TRBD2 | 14 | TRBJ2-1 | TRBV7-3 | -
TGCGCCAGCAGTACCGGGGGGCCGGAAGAGACCCAGTACTTC | CASSTGGPEETQYF | - | 14 | TRBJ2-5 | TRBV5-1 | -
TGTGCCAGCAGCTCGCAGGGGTTAACTGGAAACACCATATATTTT | CASSSQGLTGNTIYF | - | 15 | TRBJ1-3 | TRBV7-2 | once
TGTGCCACCACAAATCTGGGGAACACTGAAGCTTTCTTT | CATTNLGNTEAFF | - | 13 | TRBJ1-1 | TRBV6-1 | -
TGTGCCAGCAGCGCGGGACCCGACAGTCGGGGCTACACCTTC | CASSAGPDSRGYTF | - | 14 | TRBJ1-2 | TRBV9 | -
TGTGCCAGCAGCCAGGGGGCTCCCAATCAGCCCCAGCATTTT | CASSQGAPNQPQHF | TRBD1 | 14 | TRBJ1-5 | TRBV5-5 | few
TGTGCCAGCAGTCCTAGCGGGGGGCAAGATACGCAGTATTTT | CASSPSGGQDTQYF | TRBD2 | 14 | TRBJ2-3 | TRBV27 | -
TGTGCCAGCAATACAGGGGGAGATACGCAGTATTTT | CASNTGGDTQYF | TRBD1 | 12 | TRBJ2-3 | TRBV2 | -
TGTGCCAGCAGCCAAGGACAGGGGACCTACGAGCAGTACTTC | CASSQGQGTYEQYF | TRBD1 | 14 | TRBJ2-7 | TRBV4-2 | -
TGTGCCAGCAGTCCTTCGCTTGGGACAGGGAACGAGCAGTACTTC | CASSPSLGTGNEQYF | TRBD1 | 15 | TRBJ2-7 | TRBV28 | -
TGTGCCAGCTCACTTACGCGAGCGTCCAATGAGCAGTTCTTC | CASSLTRASNEQFF | - | 14 | TRBJ2-1 | TRBV18 | -
TGTGCCAGCAGCTTAGATCCCAAGCGGGGGCTAAACACCGGGGAGCTGTTTTTT | CASSLDPKRGLNTGELFF | TRBD2 | 18 | TRBJ2-2 | TRBV7-9 | -
TGTGCCATCAGTGCCCGACAGGGAGGCGCCTCTGGGGCCAACGTCCTGACTTTC | CAISARQGGASGANVLTF | - | 18 | TRBJ2-6 | TRBV10-3 | -
TGTGCCAGCAGCTTTACAGAGAACACTGAAGCTTTCTTT | CASSFTENTEAFF | - | 13 | TRBJ1-1 | TRBV7-3 | -
TGTGTCCGAGGGAATAGCGGGGGGAATTCCTACAATGAGCAGTTCTTC | CVRGNSGGNSYNEQFF | - | 16 | TRBJ2-1 | TRBV21-1 | -
TGTGCCAGCAGCAAAGATGGCAGATACAATGAGCAGTTCTTC | CASSKDGRYNEQFF | - | 14 | TRBJ2-1 | TRBV21-1 | once
TGTGCCTGGAGGGCTAGCTTAGAATCACCCCTCCACTTT | CAWRASLESPLHF | - | 13 | TRBJ1-6 | TRBV30 | -
TGTGCCAGCAGCGGGGACGGGCGCTATGGCTACACCTTC | CASSGDGRYGYTF | - | 13 | TRBJ1-2 | TRBV2 | once
TGTGCCAGCAGTTACGGGCCGCACGGGGAGCTGTTTTTT | CASSYGPHGELFF | - | 13 | TRBJ2-2 | TRBV2 | -
TGTGCCAGCAGCGTTGACTCGGATCCAACTAATGAAAAACTGTTTTTT | CASSVDSDPTNEKLFF | - | 16 | TRBJ1-4 | TRBV9 | -
TGTGCCAGCAGCTTAGATGCAGCGCCTACCTACGAGCAGTACTTC | CASSLDAAPTYEQYF | - | 15 | TRBJ2-7 | TRBV11-3 | -
TGTGCCAGCAGCTTAGTGGGCCAAAACACAGATACGCAGTATTTT | CASSLVGQNTDTQYF | - | 15 | TRBJ2-3 | TRBV7-2 | -